Sequencing of this T cell receptor beta chain was carried out in a study of control samples from healthy donors and cancer patients. Only in-frame clones appear in the TCRdb table, and some are missing; sequencing was by immunoSEQ multiplex PCR. The sample yields tens of thousands of clones, about four fifths seen once. V was trimmed by 4 bases and J by 0 bases, leaving 9 bases between them. The germline V gene has CDR1 SGDLS and CDR2 YYNGEE. This CDR3 has 14 amino acids. Source material: PBMCs. The sequence derives from a man between 65 and 79 years old with lung cancer. This chain links TRBV9 with TRBJ2-3; unclear D gene. The CDR3 loop reads CASSKASSTDTQYF. In nucleotides, the CDR3 is TGTGCCAGCAGCAAGGCCTCTAGCACAGATACGCAGTATTTT.